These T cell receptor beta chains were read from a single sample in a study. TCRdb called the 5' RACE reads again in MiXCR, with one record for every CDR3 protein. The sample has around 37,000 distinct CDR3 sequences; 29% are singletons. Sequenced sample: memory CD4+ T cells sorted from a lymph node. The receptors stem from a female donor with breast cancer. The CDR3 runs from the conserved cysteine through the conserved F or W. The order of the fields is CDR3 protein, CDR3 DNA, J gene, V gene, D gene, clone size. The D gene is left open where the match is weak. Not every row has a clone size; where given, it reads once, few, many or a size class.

CASSRPGESYEQYF TGTGCCAGCAGCCGCCCGGGGGAAAGCTACGAGCAGTACTTC TRBJ2-7 TRBV7-2 . .
CASSLSDPGWAFYGYTF TGTGCCAGCAGCTTATCGGACCCCGGGTGGGCATTTTATGGCTACACCTTC TRBJ1-2 TRBV7-2 . few
CASSIGLAGHSYEQYF TGTGCCAGCAGCATTGGACTAGCGGGGCACTCCTACGAGCAGTACTTC TRBJ2-7 TRBV7-9 TRBD2 .
CASSPGQTYNEQFF TGTGCCAGCAGTCCGGGACAAACCTACAATGAGCAGTTCTTC TRBJ2-1 TRBV6-1 . .
CASSPDRGWGYTF TGCGCCAGCAGCCCTGACAGGGGATGGGGCTACACCTTC TRBJ1-2 TRBV4-3 TRBD1 few
CTSSFEQGTYEQYF TGTACCAGCAGCTTCGAACAGGGCACCTACGAGCAGTACTTC TRBJ2-7 TRBV7-9 . .
CASSLGPVNEQFF TGTGCCAGCAGCTTAGGCCCAGTAAATGAGCAGTTCTTC TRBJ2-1 TRBV11-2 . few
CASSQDGRDRGQGGNQPQHF TGCGCCAGCAGCCAAGATGGGAGGGACAGGGGGCAAGGGGGAAATCAGCCCCAGCATTTT TRBJ1-5 TRBV4-1 TRBD1 few
CSVPGLAGGTYNEQFF TGCAGCGTCCCAGGACTAGCGGGAGGTACCTACAATGAGCAGTTCTTC TRBJ2-1 TRBV29-1 TRBD2 few
CASRGGPETQYF TGTGCCAGCAGAGGTGGGCCTGAGACCCAGTACTTC TRBJ2-5 TRBV3-1 . few
CASSYSTGSGSDTQYF TGTGCCAGCAGTTACTCCACCGGGAGCGGTTCAGATACGCAGTATTTT TRBJ2-3 TRBV6-5 . .
CASSLTSSSAEQYF TGTGCCAGCAGCTTAACGTCCTCATCGGCCGAGCAGTACTTC TRBJ2-7 TRBV7-3 . many
CASSPMGLGDGELFF TGTGCCAGCTCACCAATGGGACTAGGTGACGGGGAGCTGTTTTTT TRBJ2-2 TRBV18 TRBD2 .
CASSQVSQAMNTEAFF TGTGCCAGCAGCCAAGTTTCTCAGGCAATGAACACTGAAGCTTTCTTT TRBJ1-1 TRBV3-1 . once